What follows is one T cell receptor beta chain and its context. This sample stems from a study of shared clonotypes between healthy human individuals. Overall study: Each donor had three CD4 naive, three CD4 memory, two CD8 naive and one CD8 memory plate.

Method: immunoSEQ multiplex PCR; TCRdb's copy keeps in-frame clones and lacks some. The sample carries 2,500,000 or so clones, 85% to 95% recorded once. Researchers partitioned CD4+ cells into CD45RA+ naive and CD45RA-negative memory subsets. Germline V CDR1 and CDR2: LGHNT, FRNRAP. V was pared by 2 bases and J by 4 bases, with 9 bases of the junction left unmatched. The CDR3 consists of 16 residues. Sequencing was done on a sample of naive CD4+ T cells from PBMCs. The subset was: CD45RA+ positively selected. This chain uses TRBV12-5 with TRBJ1-2; 8 positions agree with TRBD1. The source of this sequence is a man aged 18 to 30 in good health. Some clones in this sample may be carry-over from other donors' samples. CDR3 amino acids: CASGLNGQGLLYGYTF. CDR3 nucleotides: TGTGCTAGTGGTTTGAACGGACAGGGCCTCCTCTATGGCTACACCTTC.